Shown below are 19 T cell receptor beta chains from a single sample sequenced in a study of cytotoxic CD8 clonotypes in ibrutinib-treated CLL. The protocol was immunoSEQ multiplex PCR, while the TCRdb copy is restricted to in-frame clones and leaves out a portion. The data hold about 160,000 clones, with around 84% observed a single time. The sequences come from PBMCs, collected after 12 months of ibrutinib treatment. These receptors came from a human donor with chronic lymphocytic leukemia.

This clone was recorded a few times. This chain links TRBV19 with TRBJ2-7; 10 bases match TRBD1. The ends lost 3 bases at V and 1 base at J; junction bases unmatched: 9. This CDR3 is 17 amino acids long. The V gene's germline CDR1 is LNHDA and CDR2 SQIVND (reference sequence). As DNA, the CDR3 is TGTGCCAGTAGTATTGGCGGACAGGGGGGTTGGTCCTACGAGCAGTACTTC. Translating it yields CASSIGGQGGWSYEQYF.

The chain couples TRBV6-6 to TRBJ1-5, with a possible D match to TRBD1 (5 bases). The CDR3 is 14 amino acids. CDR1 is MNHNY, CDR2 SVGAGI, per germline (reference sequence). Trimming pared 6 bases from V and 4 bases from J, leaving 13 bases between. The CDR3 DNA follows: TGTGCCAGCAGGGGGACCGGGTGGAATCAGCCCCAGCATTTT. This encodes CASRGTGWNQPQHF.

CDR3 sequence: CASSLVRTGANVLTF. CDR3 in DNA: TGCGCCAGCAGCTTGGTCCGGACTGGGGCCAACGTCCTGACTTTC. The rearrangement links TRBV5-1 to TRBJ2-6; D uncertain. Germline V gene sequence: CDR1 SGHRS, CDR2 YFSETQ. The length of the CDR3 is 15 residues. The germline V and J ends were trimmed by 0 bases and 2 bases, with 6 bases remaining between them.

The chain has TRBV2 and TRBJ2-7, with 8 bases identical to TRBD1. Trimming cost V 1 base and J 6 bases; bases outside gene matches: 14. The CDR3 spans 17 residues. Germline CDR1 reads SNHLY; CDR2 reads FYNNEI. The CDR3 loop is CASSEVSTLGQAREQYF. The CDR3 DNA is TGTGCCAGCAGTGAAGTTTCTACCCTGGGACAGGCGCGCGAGCAGTACTTC. Full variable domain (outside the CDR3, taken from reference TRBV2 and TRBJ2-7): EPEVTQTPSHQVTQMGQEVILRCVPISNHLYFYWYRQILGQKVEFLVSFYNNEISEKSEIFDDQFSVERPDGSNFTLKIRSTKLEDSAMYFCASSEVSTLGQAREQYFGPGTRLTVT.

The chain links TRBV5-8 to TRBJ1-5; no reliable D call. CDR3 size: 14 residues. Per the germline V gene, CDR1 is SGHTS and CDR2 is YDEGEE. V shed 0 bases and J shed 3 bases, with 7 bases lying between them. CDR3 sequence reads: CASSLDGYNQPQHF. Written as DNA, the CDR3 is TGTGCCAGCAGCTTGGACGGCTACAATCAGCCCCAGCATTTT. The full variable domain, rest sourced from reference TRBV5-8 and TRBJ1-5, is EAGVTQSPTHLIKTRGQQATLRCSPISGHTSVYWYQQALGLGLQFLLWYDEGEERNRGNFPPRFSGRQFPNYSSELNVNALELEDSALYLCASSLDGYNQPQHFGDGTRLSIL.

This chain connects TRBV5-6 to TRBJ2-1; D perhaps matches TRBD2 (5 bases). Germline CDR1 SGHDT, CDR2 YYEEEE. V was clipped by 3 bases and J by 1 base, with 11 bases between them. CDR3 length: 15 amino acids. CDR3 in amino acids: CASSWASPSYNEQFF. The DNA for the CDR3 is TGTGCCAGCAGCTGGGCTAGCCCATCCTACAATGAGCAGTTCTTC. The full variable domain, in which reference TRBV5-6 and TRBJ2-1 provide the parts outside the CDR3, is DAGVTQSPTHLIKTRGQQVTLRCSPKSGHDTVSWYQQALGQGPQFIFQYYEEEERQRGNFPDRFSGHQFPNYSSELNVNALLLGDSALYLCASSWASPSYNEQFFGPGTRLTVL.

This rearrangement joins TRBV7-2 to TRBJ1-5; tentative D call: TRBD1 (5 bases). The CDR3 is 15 amino acids. Deletions cut 5 bases from V and 1 base from J, with 12 bases between. CDR1 SGHTA and CDR2 FQGNSA come from the germline V gene. CDR3: CASSLGPGSNQPQHF. CDR3 coding DNA: TGTGCCAGCAGCCTGGGACCGGGGAGCAATCAGCCCCAGCATTTT.

The rearrangement joins TRBV7-8 to TRBJ2-7; 9 positions agree with TRBD1. Germline V gene data show CDR1 as SGHVS and CDR2 as FQNEAQ. The CDR3 covers 15 residues. The V and J ends lost 2 bases and 4 bases, in that order; junction bases with no gene match: 6. CDR3 nucleotide sequence: TGTGCCAGCAGCTTAACCGGGGACAGGGTTTACGAGCAGTACTTC. Translation: CASSLTGDRVYEQYF.

This clone has just one count. This chain connects TRBV4-3 to TRBJ2-1; no clear D gene. Trimming left V 4 bases short and J 0 bases short, with 10 bases between. The CDR3 extends over 15 amino acids. CDR1 LGHNA and CDR2 YSLEER come from the germline V gene. As DNA, the CDR3 is TGCGCCAGCAGCCGGGTAGTGAGCTCCTACAATGAGCAGTTCTTC. Encoded protein: CASSRVVSSYNEQFF.

This sequence joins TRBV6-5 and TRBJ1-2; TRBD1 might be the D (6 bases). Trimming removed 11 bases at V and 4 bases at J, with 17 bases between. Germline CDR1 and CDR2: MNHEY and SVGAGI. The CDR3 covers 13 residues. CDR3 DNA: TGTGCCCACCGGACAGCCACGAGCTATGGCTACACCTTC. Its translation: CAHRTATSYGYTF.

This chain joins TRBV4-2 and TRBJ2-1; 9 positions match TRBD2. The CDR3 length is 21 residues. With 2 bases clipped from V and 8 bases from J, the junction kept 25 bases outside the gene matches. Germline V gene sequence: CDR1 LGHNA, CDR2 YNFKEQ. This CDR3 is CASSQPSGTIIHGVKQDEQFF. For the CDR3, the DNA is TGTGCCAGCAGCCAACCTAGCGGGACGATCATACATGGGGTAAAACAGGATGAGCAGTTCTTC.

J is TRBJ2-1 and V is TRBV18, with D maybe TRBD1 (6 bases). Trimming removed 4 bases at V and 0 bases at J, with 13 bases between. Per germline, CDR1 KGHSH and CDR2 LQKENI. This CDR3 has 16 residues. CDR3 sequence reads: CASSQETGTSYNEQFF. As DNA, the CDR3 is TGTGCCAGCTCACAAGAGACAGGAACCTCCTACAATGAGCAGTTCTTC. The complete variable domain, with remaining parts taken from reference TRBV18 and TRBJ2-1, reads NAGVMQNPRHLVRRRGQEARLRCSPMKGHSHVYWYRQLPEEGLKFMVYLQKENIIDESGMPKERFSAEFPKEGPSILRIQQVVRGDSAAYFCASSQETGTSYNEQFFGPGTRLTVL.

This clone has just a few counts. V and J are TRBV5-1 and TRBJ1-1; 8 bases agree with TRBD1. The ends lost 2 bases at V and 3 bases at J; junction bases unmatched: 18. The CDR3 has 19 amino acids. From germline, CDR1 is SGHRS and CDR2 YFSETQ. CDR3: CASSFWTGSGNLRDTEAFF. Here the CDR3 DNA reads TGCGCCAGCAGCTTTTGGACAGGGTCGGGCAACCTGAGGGACACTGAAGCTTTCTTT.

The V gene is TRBV19, the J gene TRBJ2-6; 8 positions agree with TRBD1. V dropped 4 bases and J dropped 0; count of bases not matched to a gene: 2. CDR1 is LNHDA and CDR2 is SQIVND in the germline V gene (reference sequence). The CDR3 is made up of 16 amino acids. The CDR3 protein is CASSRGQVSGANVLTF. In nucleotides, the CDR3 is TGTGCCAGTAGTAGGGGACAGGTCTCTGGGGCCAACGTCCTGACTTTC.

The chain employs TRBV28 and TRBJ2-7; a weak D match, TRBD1 (5 bases). V was cut by 5 bases and J by 6 bases, with 14 bases left in between. The CDR3 contains 13 residues. Germline V gives CDR1 MDHEN, CDR2 SYDVKM. The CDR3 spells CASSRITGLEQYF. DNA of the CDR3: TGTGCCAGCAGTCGTATAACAGGTCTCGAGCAGTACTTC.

The chain employs TRBV28 and TRBJ1-5; D is possibly TRBD1 (5 bases). Trimming shortened V by 3 bases and J by 3 bases, and 6 bases separated the two germline ends. This CDR3 region has 13 residues. The germline V gene encodes CDR1 MDHEN and CDR2 SYDVKM. CDR3 region: CASSFRDNQPQHF. DNA for the CDR3: TGTGCCAGCAGTTTCAGGGACAATCAGCCCCAGCATTTT.

This clone was seen a few times. The chain uses TRBV5-1 and TRBJ1-5; no clear D gene. CDR1 is SGHRS, CDR2 YFSETQ, per germline. V shed 0 bases and J shed 5 bases, with 12 bases lying between them. The CDR3 totals 15 residues. In DNA, the CDR3 is TGCGCCAGCAGCTTGGATAGTAGGGCGGATCAGCCCCAGCATTTT. This gives the protein CASSLDSRADQPQHF.

The genes are TRBV9 and TRBJ1-1; the match to TRBD1 covers 11 bases. Germline values: CDR1 SGDLS, CDR2 YYNGEE. The CDR3 has 16 amino acids. Trimming at V came to 5 bases and at J to 5 bases, leaving 11 bases not matched to a gene. CDR3 loop: CASSRDGQGALTEAFF. The DNA of the CDR3 is TGTGCCAGCAGTCGTGACGGACAGGGGGCTTTGACTGAAGCTTTCTTT.

The sample holds one count of this clone. The gene calls are TRBV6-6 and TRBJ2-3; 8 nucleotides match TRBD2. V lost 5 bases, J lost 3 bases, and 4 bases stayed unmatched. The germline V gene has CDR1 MNHNY and CDR2 SVGAGI (reference sequence). The CDR3 extends over 14 amino acids. The CDR3: CASSVAGRTDTQYF. In DNA, the CDR3 is TGTGCCAGCAGTGTAGCGGGAAGGACAGATACGCAGTATTTT.